The present entry profiles one TCR beta chain with its context. Antigen: not known. Time point meaning: new active TB diagnosis, blood taken before or within 7 days of starting treatment. Only in-frame clones appear in the TCRdb table, and some are missing; sequencing was by immunoSEQ multiplex PCR. Altogether tens of thousands of clones are present, 80% to 95% being singletons, with the ten largest covering less than 3%. Germline CDR1 reads SGHRS; CDR2 reads YFSETQ. The CDR3 is 14 residues long. V was clipped by 1 base and J by 4 bases, with 10 bases between them. The source of the sample is a study of T cells in tuberculosis. About the study: IGRA-negative adolescents, IGRA-positive adolescents with latent tuberculosis and adults with active tuberculosis formed this South African cohort.

General study points: Using the GMM-specific repertoire gave about 84% accuracy versus around 70% with motifs.

Material: PBMCs, obtained at tuberculosis diagnosis. The V and J genes are TRBV5-1 and TRBJ2-3; weak D call: TRBD1 (5 bases). This TCR derives from an adult with tuberculosis. DNA of the CDR3: TGCGCCAGCAGCTTGAAGGGGCCGGCAGATACGCAGTATTTT. As protein: CASSLKGPADTQYF.